This T cell receptor (beta chain) was retrieved from a study of T cell changes during pregnancy in multiple sclerosis. This clone was seen once. Per the germline V gene, CDR1 is MNHEY and CDR2 is SVGAGI. This CDR3 contains 13 residues. V was cut by 11 bases and J by 5 bases, with 18 bases left in between. Profiling relied on immunoSEQ multiplex PCR, and the TCRdb table lists in-frame clones only, not all of them. The profile shows some 95,000 clones, approximately 92% of them singletons. V usage is TRBV6-5 and J usage is TRBJ2-5; D gene ambiguous. The TCR comes from a female donor with multiple sclerosis, enrolled in a pregnancy study. This specimen was peripheral blood, taken in the first trimester of pregnancy. The CDR3 spells CAAKIPSGETQYF. The CDR3, as DNA: TGTGCCGCAAAAATCCCTAGTGGGGAGACCCAGTACTTC.